The 2 T cell receptor beta chains below were found in one sample sequenced in a study of Tregs in tolerant kidney transplant recipients. The table came from immunoSEQ multiplex PCR; TCRdb's copy has only in-frame clones and leaves some out. The sample table includes tens of thousands of clones. This specimen consisted of CD4+ T cells from blood, obtained before the transplant. Every receptor here comes from a human donor who received a combined kidney and bone marrow transplant.

Note on this clone: The read falls 3 residues short of the CDR3 end, and the missing part is taken from the germline J gene. The gene calls are TRBV19 and TRBJ1-1; D is possibly TRBD1 (5 bases). This CDR3 contains 14 residues. The V gene lost 8 bases and the J gene lost 6 bases, with 19 bases spanning the gap. Germline V gene lookup returns CDR1 LNHDA and CDR2 SQIVND (reference sequence). The sequenced CDR3 bases are TGTGCCAGTCGCGTACCGGGACTAAGCTCTGAA. Translated: CASRVPGLSSE. The whole CDR3 reads CASRVPGLSSEAFF.

In regard to this clone: The CDR3 goes on 3 residues after the read ends, and that part is filled in from the germline J gene. The V call is TRBV19, the J call TRBJ2-3; 9 positions agree with TRBD2. CDR1 is LNHDA, CDR2 SQIVND, per germline (reference sequence). The CDR3 is 15 amino acids. V was pared by 3 bases and J by 1 base, with 2 bases of the junction left unmatched. The CDR3 bases that were read are TGTGCCAGTAGTATCGCGGGAGGGCGCACAGATACG. Amino acids: CASSIAGGRTDT. In full, the CDR3 reads CASSIAGGRTDTQYF.